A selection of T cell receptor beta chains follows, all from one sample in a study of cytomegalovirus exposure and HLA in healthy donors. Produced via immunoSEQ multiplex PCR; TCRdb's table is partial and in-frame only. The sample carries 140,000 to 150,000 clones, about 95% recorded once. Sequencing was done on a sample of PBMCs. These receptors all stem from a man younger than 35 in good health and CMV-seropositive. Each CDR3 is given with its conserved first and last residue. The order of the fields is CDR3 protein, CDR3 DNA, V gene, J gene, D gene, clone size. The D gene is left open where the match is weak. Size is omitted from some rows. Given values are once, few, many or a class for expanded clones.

CASSVGQPNTEAFF,TGTGCCAGCAGTGTCGGACAGCCCAACACTGAAGCTTTCTTT,TRBV28,TRBJ1-1,.,.
CASSSRTGTGGSETQYF,TGTGCCAGCAGCTCTCGAACCGGGACAGGGGGCAGCGAGACCCAGTACTTC,TRBV5-4,TRBJ2-5,TRBD1,.
CSVLQGNTIYF,TGCAGCGTCTTACAAGGAAACACCATATATTTT,TRBV29-1,TRBJ1-3,.,once
CASIRQVNQPQHF,TGTGCCAGCATAAGACAGGTCAATCAGCCCCAGCATTTT,TRBV2,TRBJ1-5,.,.
CASSRGDIYNTEAFF,TGTGCCAGTAGTAGAGGGGACATTTACAACACTGAAGCTTTCTTT,TRBV19,TRBJ1-1,.,once
CASSYSDRGSYEQYF,TGTGCCAGCAGTTACTCGGACAGGGGTTCCTACGAGCAGTACTTC,TRBV6-6,TRBJ2-7,TRBD1,.
CASSEVRRGTDTQYF,TGTGCCAGCAGTGAAGTGCGGAGGGGCACAGATACGCAGTATTTT,TRBV2,TRBJ2-3,.,.
CASSSLADYSTDTQYF,TGTGCCAGCAGCTCCCTAGCGGACTATAGCACAGATACGCAGTATTTT,TRBV11-3,TRBJ2-3,TRBD2,.
CASSSDRKQWPQHF,TGTGCCAGCAGTTCGGACAGGAAACAATGGCCCCAGCATTTT,TRBV28,TRBJ1-5,TRBD1,.
CASSQYDNEQFF,TGCGCCAGCAGCCAATATGACAATGAGCAGTTCTTC,TRBV4-1,TRBJ2-1,.,.
CASSLPRLAGEGEQFF,TGTGCCAGCAGCTTACCACGACTAGCGGGAGAGGGTGAGCAGTTCTTC,TRBV7-6,TRBJ2-1,TRBD2,.
CASSWGLAGGENSYNEQFF,TGTGCCAGCAGCTGGGGACTAGCGGGAGGGGAGAACTCCTACAATGAGCAGTTCTTC,TRBV11-3,TRBJ2-1,TRBD2,.
CASSYRGQGGGYSNQPQHF,TGTGCCAGCAGTTATCGAGGACAGGGGGGCGGCTATAGCAATCAGCCCCAGCATTTT,TRBV27,TRBJ1-5,TRBD1,once
CASSAFGTDQETQYF,TGTGCCAGCAGCGCCTTTGGGACAGACCAAGAGACCCAGTACTTC,TRBV6-1,TRBJ2-5,TRBD1,once
CASSRPQQETQYF,TGTGCCAGCAGCCGCCCCCAGCAAGAGACCCAGTACTTC,TRBV11-2,TRBJ2-5,.,.
CASTGLVSPGGEQFF,TGTGCCAGCACTGGTCTCGTCTCCCCCGGGGGTGAGCAGTTCTTC,TRBV4-2,TRBJ2-1,.,few
CATSPEGNLEAFF,TGTGCCACTTCCCCGGAGGGGAACCTTGAAGCTTTCTTT,TRBV19,TRBJ1-1,.,.
CASSSGTYTTNEQFF,TGTGCCAGCAGCTCGGGGACTTACACCACCAATGAGCAGTTCTTC,TRBV5-6,TRBJ2-1,.,.
CASSDGRGTLPQHF,TGTGCCAGCAGTGACGGCAGGGGGACCCTGCCCCAGCATTTT,TRBV2,TRBJ1-5,TRBD1,.
CASSLGGPQPQHF,TGTGCCAGTAGCCTGGGGGGGCCGCAGCCCCAGCATTTT,TRBV19,TRBJ1-5,.,.
CAWSREYSSNYGYTF,TGTGCCTGGAGTAGGGAGTACTCCTCTAACTATGGCTACACCTTC,TRBV30,TRBJ1-2,.,.
CASSLGGGRYNSPLHF,TGTGCCAGCAGCTTAGGGGGGGGACGGTATAATTCACCCCTCCACTTT,TRBV7-8,TRBJ1-6,.,.
CASSPVEAPSYNEQFF,TGTGCCAGCAGTCCGGTGGAGGCACCTTCCTACAATGAGCAGTTCTTC,TRBV2,TRBJ2-1,.,.
CASSERSRGQFF,TGTGCCAGCAGTGAACGGTCCAGGGGGCAGTTCTTC,TRBV6-1,TRBJ2-1,.,.
CASRTSGSDTQYF,TGTGCCAGCAGGACTAGCGGGAGTGATACGCAGTATTTT,TRBV27,TRBJ2-3,TRBD2,.
CASRVLEDYGYTF,TGTGCCAGCAGGGTGTTAGAGGACTATGGCTACACCTTC,TRBV28,TRBJ1-2,.,.
CSVEDRVNEKLFF,TGCAGCGTTGAGGACAGGGTTAATGAAAAACTGTTTTTT,TRBV29-1,TRBJ1-4,TRBD1,.
CAISETGTGTEAFF,TGTGCCATCAGTGAGACCGGGACAGGCACTGAAGCTTTCTTT,TRBV10-3,TRBJ1-1,TRBD1,once
CASSQEGALAGAVHEQYF,TGTGCCAGCAGCCAGGAGGGTGCACTAGCGGGAGCAGTGCACGAGCAGTACTTC,TRBV4-2,TRBJ2-7,TRBD2,.